This T cell receptor (beta chain) was captured by sequencing in a study of blood T cell repertoires in COVID-19 (dated by TCRdb to about 2020). Looking at the study overall: The collaborator samples originated in the United States, Italy and Spain and spanned the acute and convalescent phases of COVID-19. Nearly every sample came with metadata listing a de-identified subject ID, COVID-19 status, age in years and sex. The samples were drawn from two sources: the first 160 participants of the ongoing ImmuneRACE study, and over 1,000 subjects contributed by 6 global collaborators. The prospective study material was composed of cDNA or gDNA derived from T cells, B-cell-depleted T cells, or PBMCs. Subjects who had been exposed to COVID-19, were actively infected with it, or had recovered from it provided the deeply sampled blood TCRbeta repertoires that made up the dataset. HLA class I and class II types, where available, came from metadata supplied by the sample provider rather than from assay-based typing. The repertoires were released in a freely available public database intended as a resource for research on the immune response to SARS-CoV-2.

Collaborating institutions collected whole blood in K2EDTA tubes following their own protocols. For TCRbeta analysis, collaborators shipped samples in one of three forms: frozen whole blood, isolated PBMCs, or DNA extracted from either of those sample types. The paper as a whole reports these results and caveats: The quantity of clinical and demographic metadata differed by source and by participant and was supplied without curation.

V ends up 6 bases short and J 2 bases short, with an unmatched junction base count of 3. CDR1 and CDR2 are drawn from the germline V gene (reference sequence): LNHDA, SQIVND. The CDR3 runs 15 amino acids, cysteine and phenylalanine included. Of the read, only the CDR3 DNA is kept; its 45 bases are in frame from base 1. TCRbeta CDR3 regions were amplified from genomic DNA using the immunoSEQ Assay, a bias-controlled multiplex PCR. The original methods were these. The number of nucleated cells in each sample was estimated by amplification of reference gene primers within the assay. To quantify the absolute abundance of each unique TCRbeta CDR3 rearrangement, sequence reads were collapsed and filtered. Productive Simpson clonality was computed per sample as the square root of Simpson's diversity index over productive rearrangements. The table comes from immuneACCESS by way of TCRdb, which keeps in-frame sequences with V and J called. Part of the clones is missing from these tables; in studies checked, under half for an unresolved V gene and the rest for unknown reasons. The V and J calls and clone size are taken from that table; D and trimming were inferred from the DNA. The sample data list about 280,000 clones, and 70% to 90% of these were observed just once. The top ten constitute approximately 10% of the sample.

For this clone: Its antigen is not yet known. No per-base quality is available; no much larger clone lies one base away. Other DNA variants within this sample encode the same CDR3.

The chain employs TRBV19 and TRBJ2-2, with 10 bases matching TRBD2. The TCR was taken from a woman aged 70-85 years with acute or convalescent COVID-19. The sequenced sample consisted of peripheral blood. The CDR3 protein: CASSRTSGNTGELFF. DNA sequence: TGTGCCAGTAGCAGGACTAGCGGAAACACCGGGGAGCTGTTTTTT.